The 32 T cell receptor beta chains below all came from one sample that was sequenced in a study of shared clonotypes between healthy human individuals. Profiling relied on immunoSEQ multiplex PCR, and the TCRdb table lists in-frame clones only, not all of them. The repertoire holds some 2.4 million clones, 93% seen once, with around 0.37% in the top ten. Sequencing was carried out using naive CD4+ T cells from PBMCs. The subset denotes: CD45RA+ positively selected. The receptor source for this set is a man younger than 30 in good health. Some clones in this sample may be carry-over from other donors' samples.

The J gene is TRBJ1-1, the V gene TRBV28; TRBD1 aligns across 7 bases. This CDR3 has 14 amino acids. With V trimmed by 5 bases and J by 8 bases, 11 bases remained unmatched. Germline V CDR1 and CDR2: MDHEN, SYDVKM. CDR3 region: CASSGRTGKAEAFF. The CDR3 DNA sequence: TGTGCCAGCAGTGGCCGGACAGGAAAGGCCGAAGCTTTCTTT.

The chain couples TRBV5-4 to TRBJ2-1; 7 bases align to TRBD1. V lost 4 bases to trimming and J lost 0 bases; unmatched junction nucleotides: 4. The CDR3 has 15 residues. Germline CDR1 is SGHNT and CDR2 is YYREEE (reference sequence). In DNA, the CDR3 is TGTGCCAGCAGCAGGACAGGTAGCTCCTACAATGAGCAGTTCTTC. Protein product: CASSRTGSSYNEQFF.

The chain has TRBV7-2 and TRBJ1-5, with D perhaps TRBD1 (5 bases). The germline V gene encodes CDR1 SGHTA and CDR2 FQGNSA. The ends were cut back, 1 base at V and 4 bases at J, with 8 bases in the middle. The CDR3 has 14 residues. In DNA, the CDR3 is TGTGCCAGCAGCTTAGACCGACAGAATCAGCCCCAGCATTTT. This sequence encodes CASSLDRQNQPQHF.

The rearrangement links TRBV5-1 to TRBJ2-1; 14 bases match TRBD2. With V trimmed by 3 bases and J by 6 bases, 5 bases remained unmatched. From germline, CDR1 is SGHRS and CDR2 YFSETQ. The CDR3 has 16 amino acids. The CDR3 DNA is TGCGCCAGCAGCTCGGGACTAGCGGGAGCCACCAATGAGCAGTTCTTC. This codes for CASSSGLAGATNEQFF.

The chain links TRBV18 to TRBJ1-5; 8 nucleotides match TRBD1. With 5 bases clipped from V and 5 bases from J, the junction kept 2 bases outside the gene matches. The germline gives CDR1 KGHSH, CDR2 LQKENI. This CDR3 region has 13 residues. Here the CDR3 reads CASSVDRDQPQHF. Written as DNA, the CDR3 is TGTGCCAGCTCAGTGGACAGGGATCAGCCCCAGCATTTT.

The chain carries TRBV4-1 and TRBJ2-2; possible D gene TRBD1, 6 bases. Germline V gene data show CDR1 as MGHRA and CDR2 as YSYEKL. CDR3 length equals 17 residues. Trimming cost V 1 base and J 2 bases, with 14 bases left between them. Here the CDR3 DNA reads TGCGCCAGCAGCCAAGGCCCAGGACAGCAAAACACCGGGGAGCTGTTTTTT. Encoded protein: CASSQGPGQQNTGELFF.

In DNA form, the CDR3 reads TGTTTATCAGGGGGCGTGGACACTGAAGCTTTCTTT. It is translated as CLSGGVDTEAFF. This chain uses TRBV5-5 with TRBJ1-1; the match to TRBD1 covers 8 bases. This CDR3 is built from 12 residues. The germline V gene encodes CDR1 SGHKS and CDR2 YYEKEE (reference sequence). The whole variable domain, remainder taken from reference TRBV5-5 and TRBJ1-1, is DAGVTQSPTHLIKTRGQQVTLRCSPISGHKSVSWYQQVLGQGPQFIFQYYEKEERGRGNFPDRFSARQFPNYSSELNVNALLLGDSALYLCLSGGVDTEAFFGQGTRLTVV.

The genes are TRBV12-5 and TRBJ2-2; TRBD1 agrees at 9 bases. J gave up 4 bases and V 5 bases, and 11 bases lay outside the gene matches. The CDR3 sequence is 17 residues long. Per the germline V gene, CDR1 is LGHNT and CDR2 is FRNRAP. This chain's CDR3 is CASGRPPGTGTTGELFF. The CDR3, as DNA: TGTGCTAGTGGTCGCCCCCCCGGGACAGGGACCACCGGGGAGCTGTTTTTT.

This rearrangement joins TRBV4-1 to TRBJ1-2, with TRBD1 matching 10 bases. The CDR3 extends over 14 amino acids. The germline gives CDR1 MGHRA, CDR2 YSYEKL. V lost 8 bases to trimming and J lost 8 bases; unmatched junction nucleotides: 11. CDR3 loop: CASESGTGDRGYTF. CDR3 DNA: TGCGCCAGCGAGTCCGGGACAGGGGACCGAGGCTACACCTTC.

The CDR3 loop reads CASSQGRGNHEQYF. The CDR3 DNA sequence: TGTGCCAGCAGCCAAGGAAGGGGGAACCACGAGCAGTACTTC. The genes are TRBV13 and TRBJ2-7, with D tentatively TRBD1 (6 bases). V was cut by 5 bases and J by 5 bases, with 16 bases left in between. This CDR3 has 14 amino acids. Per germline, CDR1 PRHDT and CDR2 FYEKMQ (reference sequence). The full variable domain, rest sourced from reference TRBV13 and TRBJ2-7, is AAGVIQSPRHLIKEKRETATLKCYPIPRHDTVYWYQQGPGQDPQFLISFYEKMQSDKGSIPDRFSAQQFSDYHSELNMSSLELGDSALYFCASSQGRGNHEQYFGPGTRLTVT.

The CDR3: CASSLTRQNTEAFF. DNA for the CDR3: TGCGCCAGCAGCTTGACACGGCAGAACACTGAAGCTTTCTTT. This chain links TRBV5-1 with TRBJ1-1; D gene unclear. Germline V CDR1 and CDR2: SGHRS, YFSETQ. V lost 1 base and J lost 1, with 8 bases in between. The CDR3 totals 14 residues.

The CDR3 loop reads CASSATGARAFF. For the CDR3, the DNA is TGTGCCAGCAGTGCTACAGGGGCGAGGGCTTTCTTT. This chain joins TRBV2 and TRBJ1-1; TRBD1 agrees at 7 bases. The CDR3 runs to 12 residues. Per germline, CDR1 SNHLY and CDR2 FYNNEI. Trimming took 4 bases from V and 11 from J; bases not matched to a gene: 7. The full variable domain, completed using reference TRBV2 and TRBJ1-1, is EPEVTQTPSHQVTQMGQEVILRCVPISNHLYFYWYRQILGQKVEFLVSFYNNEISEKSEIFDDQFSVERPDGSNFTLKIRSTKLEDSAMYFCASSATGARAFFGQGTRLTVV.

J is TRBJ2-4 and V is TRBV2, with D possibly TRBD2 on 7 matching bases. The CDR3 is 13 amino acids. Trimming stripped 9 bases from V and 6 bases from J, with 15 bases between. Per germline, CDR1 SNHLY and CDR2 FYNNEI. This CDR3 reads CASGGDTLNIQYF. The DNA for the CDR3 is TGTGCCAGTGGGGGGGACACTCTAAACATTCAGTACTTC.

The rearrangement joins TRBV19 to TRBJ2-1; the match to TRBD2 covers 9 bases. The CDR3 is 16 residues long. Germline V CDR1 and CDR2: LNHDA, SQIVND (reference sequence). V was pared by 4 bases and J by 0 bases, with 4 bases of the junction left unmatched. The CDR3 DNA reads as TGTGCCAGTAGTAGTCGACTAGCGGACTCCTACAATGAGCAGTTCTTC. It yields the protein CASSSRLADSYNEQFF.

This clone was counted between two and nine times. The V and J genes are TRBV7-2 and TRBJ1-1; D not resolved. The CDR3 contains 13 residues. CDR1 and CDR2 from the germline V gene are SGHTA and FQGNSA. Trimming removed 5 bases at V and 4 bases at J, with 11 bases between. The CDR3 sequence: CASSEQAGTEAFF. CDR3 coding DNA: TGTGCCAGCAGCGAACAAGCGGGCACTGAAGCTTTCTTT.

The V call is TRBV5-6, the J call TRBJ2-3, with a possible D match to TRBD2 (7 bases). CDR3 size: 16 residues. The V gene's germline CDR1 is SGHDT and CDR2 YYEEEE. Trimming left V 4 bases short and J 2 bases short, with 17 bases between. DNA for the CDR3: TGTGCCAGCAGCCCCGGGGGGCTAGCGGTCACAGATACGCAGTATTTT. Its protein is CASSPGGLAVTDTQYF.

The chain has TRBV5-4 and TRBJ2-1; D ambiguous. This CDR3 spans 14 amino acids. Germline V gene lookup returns CDR1 SGHNT and CDR2 YYREEE (reference sequence). Trimming pared 0 bases from V and 5 bases from J, leaving 9 bases between. CDR3: CASSLGARDNEQFF. The DNA for the CDR3 is TGTGCCAGCAGCTTGGGCGCTAGGGACAATGAGCAGTTCTTC. Full variable domain (remainder filled in from reference TRBV5-4 and TRBJ2-1): ETGVTQSPTHLIKTRGQQVTLRCSSQSGHNTVSWYQQALGQGPQFIFQYYREEENGRGNFPPRFSGLQFPNYSSELNVNALELDDSALYLCASSLGARDNEQFFGPGTRLTVL.

The chain joins TRBV30 to TRBJ2-3; 10 bases line up with TRBD2. V lost 4 bases to trimming and J lost 5 bases; unmatched junction nucleotides: 12. CDR3 length equals 16 residues. Germline V lookup: CDR1 GTSNPN, CDR2 SVGIG (reference sequence). CDR3 DNA sequence: TGTGCCTGGACTCTAGCGGGAGCGGCCGTCGGAGATACGCAGTATTTT. Protein sequence: CAWTLAGAAVGDTQYF.

The chain carries TRBV9 and TRBJ2-5, with a possible D match to TRBD1 (5 bases). The CDR3 totals 14 residues. CDR1 is SGDLS, CDR2 YYNGEE, per germline. V lost 3 bases and J lost 4, with 13 bases in between. This CDR3 is CASSDAQGGETQYF. CDR3 nucleotide sequence: TGTGCCAGCAGCGATGCTCAGGGTGGAGAGACCCAGTACTTC.

The V gene is TRBV5-1, the J gene TRBJ2-3, with TRBD2 identical over 8 bases. The CDR3 has 16 residues. Germline V gives CDR1 SGHRS, CDR2 YFSETQ. J gave up 5 bases and V 1 base, and 9 bases lay outside the gene matches. The CDR3 region is CASSLIAGGVGDTQYF. CDR3 in DNA: TGCGCCAGCAGCTTGATTGCGGGAGGTGTCGGAGATACGCAGTATTTT.

The genes are TRBV7-3 and TRBJ2-3, with 7 bases lining up with TRBD2. The CDR3 is made up of 14 amino acids. V gave up 5 bases and J gave up 4 bases; unmatched junction bases: 6. Germline V gene lookup returns CDR1 SGHTA and CDR2 FQGTGA. The CDR3 sequence is CASSRSGKADTQYF. CDR3 coding DNA: TGTGCCAGCAGCCGAAGCGGGAAGGCAGATACGCAGTATTTT.

The CDR3 bases are TGTGCCAGCAGCTTCGGGATCGTGAGGGGCACAGATACGCAGTATTTT. Translated, it gives CASSFGIVRGTDTQYF. This chain joins TRBV7-3 and TRBJ2-3, with a tentative D call TRBD2 (5 bases). V gave up 3 bases and J gave up 1 base, with 14 bases separating them. This CDR3 comprises 16 residues. Per the germline V gene, CDR1 is SGHTA and CDR2 is FQGTGA.

The chain joins TRBV9 to TRBJ2-1; D not certain. V was cut by 0 bases and J by 2 bases, with 9 bases left in between. Germline V gives CDR1 SGDLS, CDR2 YYNGEE. There are 15 residues in the CDR3. The CDR3 loop reads CASSVGPETYNEQFF. CDR3 DNA sequence: TGTGCCAGCAGCGTAGGACCGGAGACCTACAATGAGCAGTTCTTC.

For the CDR3, the DNA is TGTGCCAGCAGTTTACGGGCGGGACAGGCGAATGCCGGGGAGCTGTTTTTT. Translating it yields CASSLRAGQANAGELFF. The chain combines TRBV28 with TRBJ2-2; TRBD1 matches at 8 bases. This CDR3 comprises 17 residues. Looked up from germline, CDR1 is MDHEN and CDR2 is SYDVKM. J lost 6 bases, V lost 2 bases, and 11 bases had no gene match.

Regarding this clone: Other DNA sequences within the sample encode an identical CDR3. The chain is built from TRBV7-9 and TRBJ1-1; no firm D call. V lost 4 bases to trimming and J lost 0 bases, with 9 bases between them. Germline V gene data show CDR1 as SEHNR and CDR2 as FQNEAQ (reference sequence). This CDR3 region has 14 residues. The CDR3 bases are TGTGCCAGCAGCTCCGGACTGATGAACACTGAAGCTTTCTTT. Translated, it gives CASSSGLMNTEAFF.

The V call is TRBV4-1, the J call TRBJ1-2, with a possible D match to TRBD1 (6 bases). V was trimmed by 1 base and J by 5 bases, leaving 20 bases between them. Germline V lookup: CDR1 MGHRA, CDR2 YSYEKL. This CDR3 contains 17 residues. The CDR3 nucleotides read TGCGCCAGCAGCCAAGTCCCTCTCACAGGGCGATGGTATGGCTACACCTTC. It codes for CASSQVPLTGRWYGYTF.

The V gene is TRBV6-1, the J gene TRBJ2-1; 11 bases align to TRBD2. Losses at the gene ends were 4 bases for V and 8 bases for J; bases not matched to a gene: 10. The CDR3 sequence is 16 residues long. The germline V gene encodes CDR1 MNHNS and CDR2 SASEGT. The CDR3 DNA reads TGTGCCAGCAGTGGTCCGGTTAGCGGGAGGGCCTATGAGCAGTTCTTC. It codes for CASSGPVSGRAYEQFF.

The chain has TRBV29-1 and TRBJ2-4; 8 positions agree with TRBD1. The V and J ends lost 2 bases and 0 bases, in that order; junction bases with no gene match: 3. The CDR3 covers 15 residues. Germline loops: CDR1 SQVTM, CDR2 ANQGSEA. CDR3 DNA: TGCAGCGTTGAAATCGGGACAGGAGCCAAAAACATTCAGTACTTC. Translated, it gives CSVEIGTGAKNIQYF.

Comments on this clone: This same CDR3 is encoded by further DNA sequences in the sample. In DNA, the CDR3 is TGTGCCAGCTCACCGGGGACCCCCCGGGATGAGCAGTTCTTC. It specifies CASSPGTPRDEQFF. The rearrangement joins TRBV18 to TRBJ2-1; possibly TRBD1 or TRBD2 for D (5 bases each). CDR3 length: 14 residues. The V and J ends lost 3 bases and 8 bases respectively, with 14 bases between them. CDR1 is KGHSH and CDR2 is LQKENI in the germline V gene.

The J gene is TRBJ2-5, the V gene TRBV6-5; TRBD2 might be the D (6 bases). The germline V gene encodes CDR1 MNHEY and CDR2 SVGAGI. V was trimmed by 3 bases and J by 3 bases, leaving 14 bases between them. This CDR3 has 15 residues. The CDR3 DNA is TGTGCCAGCAGTTATCGGGGGTCCCGGGAAGAGACCCAGTACTTC. This translates into CASSYRGSREETQYF.

The chain carries TRBV5-3 and TRBJ2-6, with no clear D. TRBV5-3 carries the ORF label, with uncertain function. There are 13 residues in the CDR3. Trimming removed 6 bases from V and 0 bases from J, with 4 bases in between. CDR3 bases: TGTGCCAGAATCCACTCTGGGGCCAACGTCCTGACTTTC. Amino acid sequence: CARIHSGANVLTF.

As for this clone: One end of the junction varies from germline; a read error may be responsible. The same CDR3 is also encoded by other DNA sequences in this sample. The genes are TRBV6-1 and TRBJ1-1; D is uncertain. In germline, CDR1 is MNHNS, CDR2 SASEGT. This CDR3 has 14 residues. This CDR3 reads CASSEARGRTEAFF. The CDR3 nucleotides read TGTGCCAGCAGTGAAGCGCGAGGGAGGACTGAGGCTTTCTTT.